This T cell receptor beta chain was observed in a study of Ad26.COV2.S vaccination and SARS-CoV-2 variants (dated by TCRdb to the early 2020s). About the full investigation: Donors in the vaccine arm were drawn from COV1001, a phase I-IIa trial of Ad26.COV2.S in healthy adults that was multicentre, randomized, double-blind and placebo-controlled. Blinding of investigators to trial group allocation was maintained during experiments and outcome assessment. A total of some 30 samples were included in the TCR-sequenced set, comprising some 20 Ad26.COV2.S vaccine recipients, 5 placebo recipients and 8 SARS-CoV-2 convalescent individuals. Ad26.COV2.S was administered intramuscularly at 5 x 10^10 or 1 x 10^11 viral particles, either as a single shot or as two shots given 56 days apart. Trial participants were randomized into five groups of five, in which low-dose or high-dose Ad26.COV2.S was given once or twice, or placebo was given on both occasions. TCRbeta repertoire sequencing served as the tool for gauging how specific and how broad the SARS-CoV-2-reactive T cell receptors were following Ad26.COV2.S vaccination. The paper as a whole reports these results and caveats: Comparable non-spike TCR breadth was observed between vaccine and placebo recipients, consistent with only spike being contained in the vaccine. The authors noted that the TCR breadth and depth analyses may have underestimated total T cell responses. Comparing responses between vaccine doses or regimens was not something the study was powered to do. Substantial breadth of spike-specific CD8+ and CD4+ T cell responses was reported after vaccination. Ad26.COV2.S recipients had higher spike-specific TCR breadth than placebo recipients (P = 0.0014).

To note about this clone: It lacks a known antigen. Per-base quality was not reported, and no clone a single base away is much larger than it.

The sample's treatment or condition, from its label and the paper: over 15 received Ad26.COV2.S at low or high dose, single or two shots; five or six received placebo; per-sample allocation not given. For vaccine and placebo recipients, the sequenced repertoires came from samples collected on day 63 after the first injection. In Cohort 1b, 25 adults aged 18-55 years were enrolled at a single site in Boston, USA, between 29 July and 7 August 2020. Ad26.COV2.S was a replication-incompetent adenovirus type 26 vector expressing a prefusion-stabilized SARS-CoV-2 spike protein from the original Wuhan strain. V sheds 1 base and J sheds 1 base, leaving 10 bases between their ends. From the cysteine up to the phenylalanine, the CDR3 has a length of 16 residues. Only the CDR3 DNA is retained, 48 bases long and in frame from the first base. As encoded in the germline V gene, CDR1 is LGHNA while CDR2 is YNFKEQ.

TCRbeta CDR3 regions were sequenced with the immunoSEQ Assay. After extraction, genomic DNA underwent amplification by bias-controlled multiplex PCR, followed by high-throughput sequencing. The published analysis was carried out like this. Collapsing and filtering of sequences were performed to quantify the absolute abundance of each unique TCRbeta CDR3 region. T cell fraction was estimated by normalization of TCRbeta template counts to usable DNA, with usable DNA being measured through amplification of reference genes present in all nucleated cells. Repertoire TCRs were annotated as SARS-CoV-2-specific by exact matching of V gene, CDR3 amino acid sequence and J gene to a known reactive TCR set. The reference SARS-CoV-2 TCR set came from MIRA and was filtered for enrichment in COVID-19-positive ImmuneCODE repertoires, removing public or cross-reactive TCRs. Using the MIRA antigens, annotated TCRs were further analysed by specific ORF or by position within an ORF. Depth was the summed frequency of annotated unique rearrangements, while breadth was defined as annotated unique rearrangements over total unique productive rearrangements. Two-sided Wilcoxon rank-sum tests were used to compare TCR breadth between groups. This is the immuneACCESS table as TCRdb keeps it, with only in-frame sequences that have V and J called. A part of the clones is gone; compared with another copy, unresolved V genes explain less than half, and the rest is unexplained. V, J and clone size derive from that table, while D and trimming were established from the DNA sequence. Recorded for this sample are almost 400,000 clones; 75% to 90% of them occurred a single time. Approximately 1.9% of the sample is held by the ten biggest clonotypes.

Sample: peripheral blood, taken in a trial of Ad26.COV2.S vaccine versus placebo. Recombination connected TRBV4-2 to TRBJ2-2; no D segment can be confidently identified. The receptor's source is a person aged 18 to 65 who received the Ad26.COV2.S COVID-19 vaccine or a placebo. The DNA sequence is as follows: TGTGCCAGCAGCCAAGTTGTAGCCGAGAACACCGGGGAGCTGTTTTTT. It translates to CASSQVVAENTGELFF.